What follows are 3 T cell receptor beta chains derived from one specimen sequenced in a study of early T cells in non-severe SARS-CoV-2 infection. From the 5' RACE reads, TCRdb called clonotypes with MiXCR, one entry per CDR3 protein. In the table there are 70,000 to 95,000 distinct CDR3 sequences, 9% to 10% of which are singletons. The sample comprised whole blood. These TCRs come from an adult who was a healthcare worker with PCR-confirmed SARS-CoV-2 infection or an uninfected control (not recorded which).

The rearrangement links TRBV6-2 or TRBV6-3 to TRBJ2-1; either TRBD1 or TRBD2 may fit D (5 bases each). The CDR3 sequence is 12 residues long. Germline V gene data show CDR1 as MNHEY and CDR2 as SVGEGT. V lost 7 bases and J 11 bases, leaving 15 bases between the germline ends. CDR3 sequence: CASTQTGQQQFF. For the CDR3, the DNA is TGTGCCAGCACCCAAACGGGGCAACAGCAGTTCTTC.

This clonotype turned up a few times. The rearrangement links TRBV27 to TRBJ2-6, with D tentatively TRBD1 (5 bases). Germline V gene lookup returns CDR1 MNHEY and CDR2 SMNVEV (reference sequence). Trimming took 5 bases from V and 0 from J, leaving 8 bases between them. This CDR3 region has 15 residues. CDR3 nucleotides: TGTGCCAGCAGTACAGACAGCTCTGGGGCCAACGTCCTGACTTTC. It yields the protein CASSTDSSGANVLTF.

This clonotype has at least ten counts. The V call is TRBV20-1, the J call TRBJ2-1; tentatively, D is TRBD1 (6 bases). With 5 bases removed from V and 9 bases from J, the gap between germline ends came to 17 bases. Germline V gene data show CDR1 as DFQATT and CDR2 as SNEGSKA (reference sequence). This CDR3 contains 13 residues. DNA for the CDR3: TGCAGTGCTCCAATTACAGGGCTCAGTGAGCAGTTCTTC. This encodes CSAPITGLSEQFF.